This T cell receptor (beta chain) was identified during a study of cytomegalovirus exposure and HLA in healthy donors. CDR3 length equals 14 residues. After removal of 7 bases from V and 6 bases from J, the junction contained 11 bases not matched to a gene. Germline V gene sequence: CDR1 GTSNPN, CDR2 SVGIG (reference sequence). The PCR used 60 Vbeta and 13 Jbeta primers. Assay: immunoSEQ multiplex PCR; the TCRdb copy retains only in-frame clones and omits some. The sample has more than 95,000 clones, roughly 72% seen once. The origin of this receptor is a man aged 40-49 years in good health and CMV-seropositive. The sequenced sample was PBMCs. The gene calls are TRBV30 and TRBJ1-5; 8 bases are shared with TRBD1. Written as DNA, the CDR3 is TGTGCCTTCCAAGGGACAGGAGTAGGTCAGCCCCAGCATTTT. Amino acids: CAFQGTGVGQPQHF. The variable domain in full, with the rest retrieved from reference TRBV30 and TRBJ1-5, is SQTIHQWPATLVQPVGSPLSLECTVEGTSNPNLYWYRQAAGRGLQLLFYSVGIGQISSEVPQNLSASRPQDRQFILSSKKLLLSDSGFYLCAFQGTGVGQPQHFGDGTRLSIL.